This T cell receptor (beta chain) was obtained from a study of shared clonotypes between healthy human individuals. Across the study: Each donor had three CD4 naive, three CD4 memory, two CD8 naive and one CD8 memory plate.

Findings of the study overall: Non-shared clonotypes displayed generation probabilities falling below those of clonotypes present in all four donors.

Germline V CDR1 and CDR2: SGHRS, YFSETQ. This CDR3 has 15 amino acids. The V gene lost 0 bases and the J gene lost 5 bases, with 11 bases spanning the gap. TCRdb's copy holds only in-frame clones and misses some; the assay was immunoSEQ multiplex PCR. The data show 2 million to 2.5 million clones, more than 90% seen once. A word on this clone: No antigen is known for it.

Source material: naive CD4+ T cells sorted from blood. As to subset: CD45RA+ positively selected. The clonotype was recovered from a man younger than 35 in good health. The chain couples TRBV5-1 to TRBJ2-2; no reliable D call. The CDR3 loop is CASSLEIGWTGELFF. CDR3 in DNA: TGCGCCAGCAGCTTGGAAATCGGCTGGACCGGGGAGCTGTTTTTT.